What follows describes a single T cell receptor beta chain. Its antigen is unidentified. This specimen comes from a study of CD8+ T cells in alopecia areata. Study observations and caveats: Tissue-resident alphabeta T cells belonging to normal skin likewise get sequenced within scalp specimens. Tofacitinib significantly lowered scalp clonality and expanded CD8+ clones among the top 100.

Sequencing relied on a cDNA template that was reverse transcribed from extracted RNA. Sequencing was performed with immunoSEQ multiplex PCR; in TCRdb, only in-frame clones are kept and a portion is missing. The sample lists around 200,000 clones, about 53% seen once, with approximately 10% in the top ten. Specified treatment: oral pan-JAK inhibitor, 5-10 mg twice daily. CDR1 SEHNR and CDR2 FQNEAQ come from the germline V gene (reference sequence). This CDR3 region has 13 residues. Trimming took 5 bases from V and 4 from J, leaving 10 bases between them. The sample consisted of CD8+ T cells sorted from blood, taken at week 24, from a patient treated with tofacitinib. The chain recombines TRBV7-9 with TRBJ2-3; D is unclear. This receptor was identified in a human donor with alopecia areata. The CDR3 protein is CASSPPLSDTQYF. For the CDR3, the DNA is TGTGCCAGCAGCCCCCCACTGTCAGATACGCAGTATTTT. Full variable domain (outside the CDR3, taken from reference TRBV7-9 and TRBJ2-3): DTGVSQNPRHKITKRGQNVTFRCDPISEHNRLYWYRQTLGQGPEFLTYFQNEAQLEKSRLLSDRFSAERPKGSFSTLEIQRTEQGDSAMYLCASSPPLSDTQYFGPGTRLTVL.